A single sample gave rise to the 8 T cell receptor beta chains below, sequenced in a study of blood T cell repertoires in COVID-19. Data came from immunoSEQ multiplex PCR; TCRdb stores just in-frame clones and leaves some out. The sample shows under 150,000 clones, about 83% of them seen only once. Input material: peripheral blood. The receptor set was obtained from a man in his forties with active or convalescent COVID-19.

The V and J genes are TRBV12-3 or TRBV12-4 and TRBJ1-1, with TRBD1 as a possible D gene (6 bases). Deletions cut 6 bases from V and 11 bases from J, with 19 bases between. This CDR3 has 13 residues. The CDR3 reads CASRIRGSTSAFF. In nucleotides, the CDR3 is TGTGCCAGCAGGATAAGGGGGAGCACCAGCGCTTTCTTT.

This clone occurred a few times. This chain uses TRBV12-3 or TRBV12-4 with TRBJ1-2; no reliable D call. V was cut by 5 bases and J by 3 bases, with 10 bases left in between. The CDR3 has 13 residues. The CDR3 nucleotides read TGTGCCAGCAGTGTAAACCGGGACTATGGCTACACCTTC. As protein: CASSVNRDYGYTF.

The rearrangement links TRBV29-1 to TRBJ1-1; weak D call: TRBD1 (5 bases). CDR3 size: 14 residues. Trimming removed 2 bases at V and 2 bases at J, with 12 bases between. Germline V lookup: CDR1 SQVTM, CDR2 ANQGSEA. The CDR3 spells CSVESRAVNTEAFF. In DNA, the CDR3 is TGCAGCGTTGAAAGCAGGGCGGTCAACACTGAAGCTTTCTTT.

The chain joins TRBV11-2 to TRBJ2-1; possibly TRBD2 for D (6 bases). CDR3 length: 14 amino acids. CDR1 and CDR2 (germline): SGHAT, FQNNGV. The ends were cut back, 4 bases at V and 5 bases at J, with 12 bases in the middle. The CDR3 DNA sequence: TGTGCCAGCAGCTCGGGACTGGAGGACAATGAGCAGTTCTTC. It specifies CASSSGLEDNEQFF.

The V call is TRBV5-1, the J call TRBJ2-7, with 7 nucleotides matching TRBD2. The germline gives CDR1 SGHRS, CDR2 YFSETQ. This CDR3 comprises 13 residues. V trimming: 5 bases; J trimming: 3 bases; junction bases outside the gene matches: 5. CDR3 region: CASRGGSIYEQYF. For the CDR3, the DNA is TGCGCCAGCAGGGGGGGGTCCATCTACGAGCAGTACTTC.

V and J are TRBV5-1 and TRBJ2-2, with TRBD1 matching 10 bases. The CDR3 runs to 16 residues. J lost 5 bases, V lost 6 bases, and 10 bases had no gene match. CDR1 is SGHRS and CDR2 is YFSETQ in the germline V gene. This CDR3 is CASIRGGTGDTGELFF. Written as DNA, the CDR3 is TGCGCCAGCATACGAGGCGGGACAGGGGATACCGGGGAGCTGTTTTTT. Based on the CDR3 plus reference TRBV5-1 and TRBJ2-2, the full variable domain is KAGVTQTPRYLIKTRGQQVTLSCSPISGHRSVSWYQQTPGQGLQFLFEYFSETQRNKGNFPGRFSGRQFSNSRSEMNVSTLELGDSALYLCASIRGGTGDTGELFFGEGSRLTVL.

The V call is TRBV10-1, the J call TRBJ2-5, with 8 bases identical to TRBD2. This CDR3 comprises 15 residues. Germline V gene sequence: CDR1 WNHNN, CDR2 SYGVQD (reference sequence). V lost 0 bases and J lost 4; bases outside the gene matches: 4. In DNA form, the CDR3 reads TGCGCCAGCAGTGAGTCCAGCGGGGGAAGAGAGACCCAGTACTTC. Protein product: CASSESSGGRETQYF.

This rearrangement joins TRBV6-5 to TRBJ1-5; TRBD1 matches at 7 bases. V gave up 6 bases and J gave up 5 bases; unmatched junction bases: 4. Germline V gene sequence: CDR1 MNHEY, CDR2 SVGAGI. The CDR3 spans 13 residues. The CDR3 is CASRTGWDQPQHF. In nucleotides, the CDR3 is TGTGCCAGCAGGACAGGGTGGGATCAGCCCCAGCATTTT.